This TCR beta chain was sequenced for a study of CD8+ T cells in alopecia areata. For the study at large: People stayed on tofacitinib for 6 to 18 months, then stopped the drug for 6 months.

Deletions cut 4 bases from V and 5 bases from J, with 9 bases between. The germline V gene has CDR1 SNHLY and CDR2 FYNNEI. This CDR3 contains 12 residues. Points from the study as a whole: Shared TCR sequences were less clear between patients than in mice, possibly partly from HLA diversity. Higher clonality was seen in lesional scalp than in normal scalp, especially in alopecia totalis/universalis.

Isolated RNA was reverse transcribed into cDNA used as the sequencing template. Data came from immunoSEQ multiplex PCR; TCRdb stores just in-frame clones and leaves some out. The data hold fewer than 100,000 clones, with about 40% observed a single time. Comment on this clone: Its antigen is unknown.

The clonotype comes from a human donor with alopecia areata. This rearrangement joins TRBV2 to TRBJ2-7; the D is unclear. Sequencing used CD4+ T cells sorted from blood. CDR3 region: CASSGPPDEQYF. Written as DNA, the CDR3 is TGTGCCAGCAGTGGCCCGCCCGACGAGCAGTACTTC.